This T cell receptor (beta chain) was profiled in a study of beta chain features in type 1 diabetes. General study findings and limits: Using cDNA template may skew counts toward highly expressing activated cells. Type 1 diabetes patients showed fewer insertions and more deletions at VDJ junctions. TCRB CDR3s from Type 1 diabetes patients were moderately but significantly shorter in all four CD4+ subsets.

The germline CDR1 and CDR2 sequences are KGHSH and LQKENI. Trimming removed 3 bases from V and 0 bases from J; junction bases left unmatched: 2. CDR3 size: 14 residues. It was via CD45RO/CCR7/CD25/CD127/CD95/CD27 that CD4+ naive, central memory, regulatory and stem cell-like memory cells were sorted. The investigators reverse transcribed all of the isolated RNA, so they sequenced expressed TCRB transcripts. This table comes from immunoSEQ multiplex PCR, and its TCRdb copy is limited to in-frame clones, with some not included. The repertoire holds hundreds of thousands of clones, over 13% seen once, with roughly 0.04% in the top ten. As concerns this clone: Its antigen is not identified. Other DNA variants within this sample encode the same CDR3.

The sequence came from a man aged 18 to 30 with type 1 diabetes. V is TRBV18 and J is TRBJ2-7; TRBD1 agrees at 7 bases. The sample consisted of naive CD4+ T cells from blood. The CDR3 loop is CASSPGTASYEQYF. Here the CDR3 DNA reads TGTGCCAGCTCACCCGGGACAGCCTCCTACGAGCAGTACTTC.